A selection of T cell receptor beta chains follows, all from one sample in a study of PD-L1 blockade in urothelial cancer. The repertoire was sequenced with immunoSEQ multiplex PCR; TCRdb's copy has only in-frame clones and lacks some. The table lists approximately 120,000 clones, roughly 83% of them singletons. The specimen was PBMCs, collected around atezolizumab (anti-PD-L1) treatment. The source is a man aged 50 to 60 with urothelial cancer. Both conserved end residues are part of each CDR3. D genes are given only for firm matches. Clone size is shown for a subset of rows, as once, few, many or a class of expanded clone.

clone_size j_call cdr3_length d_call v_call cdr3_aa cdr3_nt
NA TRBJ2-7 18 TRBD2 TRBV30 CAWGTGTILTLSSYEQYF TGTGCCTGGGGTACCGGGACTATCCTCACCCTTAGCTCCTACGAGCAGTACTTC
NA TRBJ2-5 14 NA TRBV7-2 CASSLMVGAETQYF TGTGCCAGCAGCTTAATGGTGGGGGCGGAGACCCAGTACTTC
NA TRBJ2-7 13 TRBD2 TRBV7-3 CASSSSGAYEQYF TGTGCCAGCAGCTCTAGCGGGGCCTACGAGCAGTACTTC
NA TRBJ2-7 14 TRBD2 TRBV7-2 CASSLGPPGGEQYF TGTGCCAGCAGCCTTGGGCCACCGGGAGGCGAGCAGTACTTC
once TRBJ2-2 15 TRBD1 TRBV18 CASSPDRVSSGELFF TGTGCCAGCTCACCAGACAGGGTTTCCTCAGGGGAGCTGTTTTTT
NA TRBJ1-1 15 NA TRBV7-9 CASSPPGSENTEAFF TGTGCCAGCAGCCCCCCGGGGTCGGAGAACACTGAAGCTTTCTTT
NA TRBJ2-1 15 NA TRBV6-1 CASRYSMLAGNEQFF TGTGCCAGCAGGTACAGTATGCTCGCGGGCAATGAGCAGTTCTTC
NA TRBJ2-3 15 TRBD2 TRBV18 CASSPLAGDIDTQYF TGTGCCAGCTCACCATTAGCGGGAGATATAGATACGCAGTATTTT
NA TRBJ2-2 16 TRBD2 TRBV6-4 CASSFTSGRCCGELFF TGTGCCAGCAGTTTTACTAGCGGGAGATGTTGCGGGGAGCTGTTTTTT
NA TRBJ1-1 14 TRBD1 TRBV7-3 CASSPGQGASEAFF TGTGCCAGCAGCCCGGGACAGGGGGCATCAGAAGCTTTCTTT
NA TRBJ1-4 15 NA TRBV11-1 CASSLNSRRNEKLFF TGTGCCAGCAGCTTGAACAGTCGTCGTAATGAAAAACTGTTTTTT
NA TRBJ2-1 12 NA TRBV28 CASSLLGDEQFF TGTGCCAGCAGTTTATTAGGGGATGAGCAGTTCTTC
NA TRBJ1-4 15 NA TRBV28 CASTPRAPGGEKLFF TGTGCCAGCACTCCGCGGGCCCCGGGAGGGGAAAAACTGTTTTTT
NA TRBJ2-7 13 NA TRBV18 CASSHTASYEQYF TGTGCCAGCTCACACACAGCTTCCTACGAGCAGTACTTC
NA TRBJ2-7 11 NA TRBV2 CASGSSYEQYF TGTGCCAGCGGGAGCTCCTACGAGCAGTACTTC
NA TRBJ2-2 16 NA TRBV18 CASSPPNRANTGELFF TGTGCCAGCTCACCACCCAACAGGGCTAACACCGGGGAGCTGTTTTTT
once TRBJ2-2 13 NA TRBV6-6 CASSRGGTGELFF TGTGCCAGCAGCAGGGGCGGAACCGGGGAGCTGTTTTTT
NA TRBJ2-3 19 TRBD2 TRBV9 CASSPRGPAGGLRTDTQYF TGTGCCAGCAGCCCCCGGGGGCCAGCGGGAGGTTTGCGGACAGATACGCAGTATTTT
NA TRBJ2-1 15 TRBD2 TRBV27 CASSKTSGIDNEQFF TGTGCCAGCAGCAAAACTAGCGGGATCGACAATGAGCAGTTCTTC
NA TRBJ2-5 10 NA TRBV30 CAWGRQTQYF TGTGCCTGGGGGCGTCAGACCCAGTACTTC
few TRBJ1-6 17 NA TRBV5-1 CASSSGGANVKNSPLHF TGCGCCAGCAGCAGCGGGGGTGCGAATGTTAAGAATTCACCCCTCCACTTT
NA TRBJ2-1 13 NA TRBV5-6 CASSPAGTLNQFF TGTGCCAGCAGCCCGGCCGGGACTCTAAATCAGTTCTTC
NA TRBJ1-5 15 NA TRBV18 CASSPGKGRNQPQHF TGTGCCAGCTCACCAGGTAAGGGGAGGAATCAGCCCCAGCATTTT
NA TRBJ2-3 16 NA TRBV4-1 CASSQDMGGNTDTQYF TGCGCCAGCAGCCAAGATATGGGCGGGAACACAGATACGCAGTATTTT
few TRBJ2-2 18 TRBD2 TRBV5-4 CASSLGTSGRRNTGELFF TGTGCCAGCAGCTTAGGGACTAGCGGGAGAAGGAACACCGGGGAGCTGTTTTTT
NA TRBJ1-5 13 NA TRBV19 CASSISYNQPQHF TGTGCCAGTAGTATCAGTTACAATCAGCCCCAGCATTTT
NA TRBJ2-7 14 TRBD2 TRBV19 CASASGEAPYEQYF TGTGCCAGTGCTAGCGGGGAAGCTCCCTACGAGCAGTACTTC
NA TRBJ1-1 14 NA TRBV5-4 CASSPRWGDTEAFF TGTGCCAGCAGCCCGAGATGGGGGGACACTGAAGCTTTCTTT
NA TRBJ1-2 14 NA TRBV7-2 CASSLASDYGGYTF TGTGCCAGCAGCTTAGCTTCGGACTATGGGGGCTACACCTTC